This T cell receptor beta chain was documented in a study of T-cell memory formation after mild COVID-19. Background on the study: Largely donor-specific sequence clusters came from two donors.

Using its own MiXCR run on the 5' RACE reads, TCRdb lists one record per CDR3 protein. The table records under 700,000 distinct CDR3 sequences, over 20% of them present only once. Trimming pared 0 bases from V and 12 bases from J, leaving 15 bases between. Germline CDR1 SGHTA, CDR2 FQGNSA. This CDR3 has 14 amino acids. This clonotype has just a few counts. The sequenced material came from PBMCs or a T cell subset sorted from them (not recorded which). This receptor was obtained from an adult woman who had mild COVID-19 (a few samples of this study predate the infection). Cell type and time point are not known. The chain couples TRBV7-2 to TRBJ2-1, with D uncertain. The CDR3 reads CASSLAEYNRLQFF. As DNA, the CDR3 is TGTGCCAGCAGCTTAGCGGAGTATAACAGACTGCAGTTCTTC.